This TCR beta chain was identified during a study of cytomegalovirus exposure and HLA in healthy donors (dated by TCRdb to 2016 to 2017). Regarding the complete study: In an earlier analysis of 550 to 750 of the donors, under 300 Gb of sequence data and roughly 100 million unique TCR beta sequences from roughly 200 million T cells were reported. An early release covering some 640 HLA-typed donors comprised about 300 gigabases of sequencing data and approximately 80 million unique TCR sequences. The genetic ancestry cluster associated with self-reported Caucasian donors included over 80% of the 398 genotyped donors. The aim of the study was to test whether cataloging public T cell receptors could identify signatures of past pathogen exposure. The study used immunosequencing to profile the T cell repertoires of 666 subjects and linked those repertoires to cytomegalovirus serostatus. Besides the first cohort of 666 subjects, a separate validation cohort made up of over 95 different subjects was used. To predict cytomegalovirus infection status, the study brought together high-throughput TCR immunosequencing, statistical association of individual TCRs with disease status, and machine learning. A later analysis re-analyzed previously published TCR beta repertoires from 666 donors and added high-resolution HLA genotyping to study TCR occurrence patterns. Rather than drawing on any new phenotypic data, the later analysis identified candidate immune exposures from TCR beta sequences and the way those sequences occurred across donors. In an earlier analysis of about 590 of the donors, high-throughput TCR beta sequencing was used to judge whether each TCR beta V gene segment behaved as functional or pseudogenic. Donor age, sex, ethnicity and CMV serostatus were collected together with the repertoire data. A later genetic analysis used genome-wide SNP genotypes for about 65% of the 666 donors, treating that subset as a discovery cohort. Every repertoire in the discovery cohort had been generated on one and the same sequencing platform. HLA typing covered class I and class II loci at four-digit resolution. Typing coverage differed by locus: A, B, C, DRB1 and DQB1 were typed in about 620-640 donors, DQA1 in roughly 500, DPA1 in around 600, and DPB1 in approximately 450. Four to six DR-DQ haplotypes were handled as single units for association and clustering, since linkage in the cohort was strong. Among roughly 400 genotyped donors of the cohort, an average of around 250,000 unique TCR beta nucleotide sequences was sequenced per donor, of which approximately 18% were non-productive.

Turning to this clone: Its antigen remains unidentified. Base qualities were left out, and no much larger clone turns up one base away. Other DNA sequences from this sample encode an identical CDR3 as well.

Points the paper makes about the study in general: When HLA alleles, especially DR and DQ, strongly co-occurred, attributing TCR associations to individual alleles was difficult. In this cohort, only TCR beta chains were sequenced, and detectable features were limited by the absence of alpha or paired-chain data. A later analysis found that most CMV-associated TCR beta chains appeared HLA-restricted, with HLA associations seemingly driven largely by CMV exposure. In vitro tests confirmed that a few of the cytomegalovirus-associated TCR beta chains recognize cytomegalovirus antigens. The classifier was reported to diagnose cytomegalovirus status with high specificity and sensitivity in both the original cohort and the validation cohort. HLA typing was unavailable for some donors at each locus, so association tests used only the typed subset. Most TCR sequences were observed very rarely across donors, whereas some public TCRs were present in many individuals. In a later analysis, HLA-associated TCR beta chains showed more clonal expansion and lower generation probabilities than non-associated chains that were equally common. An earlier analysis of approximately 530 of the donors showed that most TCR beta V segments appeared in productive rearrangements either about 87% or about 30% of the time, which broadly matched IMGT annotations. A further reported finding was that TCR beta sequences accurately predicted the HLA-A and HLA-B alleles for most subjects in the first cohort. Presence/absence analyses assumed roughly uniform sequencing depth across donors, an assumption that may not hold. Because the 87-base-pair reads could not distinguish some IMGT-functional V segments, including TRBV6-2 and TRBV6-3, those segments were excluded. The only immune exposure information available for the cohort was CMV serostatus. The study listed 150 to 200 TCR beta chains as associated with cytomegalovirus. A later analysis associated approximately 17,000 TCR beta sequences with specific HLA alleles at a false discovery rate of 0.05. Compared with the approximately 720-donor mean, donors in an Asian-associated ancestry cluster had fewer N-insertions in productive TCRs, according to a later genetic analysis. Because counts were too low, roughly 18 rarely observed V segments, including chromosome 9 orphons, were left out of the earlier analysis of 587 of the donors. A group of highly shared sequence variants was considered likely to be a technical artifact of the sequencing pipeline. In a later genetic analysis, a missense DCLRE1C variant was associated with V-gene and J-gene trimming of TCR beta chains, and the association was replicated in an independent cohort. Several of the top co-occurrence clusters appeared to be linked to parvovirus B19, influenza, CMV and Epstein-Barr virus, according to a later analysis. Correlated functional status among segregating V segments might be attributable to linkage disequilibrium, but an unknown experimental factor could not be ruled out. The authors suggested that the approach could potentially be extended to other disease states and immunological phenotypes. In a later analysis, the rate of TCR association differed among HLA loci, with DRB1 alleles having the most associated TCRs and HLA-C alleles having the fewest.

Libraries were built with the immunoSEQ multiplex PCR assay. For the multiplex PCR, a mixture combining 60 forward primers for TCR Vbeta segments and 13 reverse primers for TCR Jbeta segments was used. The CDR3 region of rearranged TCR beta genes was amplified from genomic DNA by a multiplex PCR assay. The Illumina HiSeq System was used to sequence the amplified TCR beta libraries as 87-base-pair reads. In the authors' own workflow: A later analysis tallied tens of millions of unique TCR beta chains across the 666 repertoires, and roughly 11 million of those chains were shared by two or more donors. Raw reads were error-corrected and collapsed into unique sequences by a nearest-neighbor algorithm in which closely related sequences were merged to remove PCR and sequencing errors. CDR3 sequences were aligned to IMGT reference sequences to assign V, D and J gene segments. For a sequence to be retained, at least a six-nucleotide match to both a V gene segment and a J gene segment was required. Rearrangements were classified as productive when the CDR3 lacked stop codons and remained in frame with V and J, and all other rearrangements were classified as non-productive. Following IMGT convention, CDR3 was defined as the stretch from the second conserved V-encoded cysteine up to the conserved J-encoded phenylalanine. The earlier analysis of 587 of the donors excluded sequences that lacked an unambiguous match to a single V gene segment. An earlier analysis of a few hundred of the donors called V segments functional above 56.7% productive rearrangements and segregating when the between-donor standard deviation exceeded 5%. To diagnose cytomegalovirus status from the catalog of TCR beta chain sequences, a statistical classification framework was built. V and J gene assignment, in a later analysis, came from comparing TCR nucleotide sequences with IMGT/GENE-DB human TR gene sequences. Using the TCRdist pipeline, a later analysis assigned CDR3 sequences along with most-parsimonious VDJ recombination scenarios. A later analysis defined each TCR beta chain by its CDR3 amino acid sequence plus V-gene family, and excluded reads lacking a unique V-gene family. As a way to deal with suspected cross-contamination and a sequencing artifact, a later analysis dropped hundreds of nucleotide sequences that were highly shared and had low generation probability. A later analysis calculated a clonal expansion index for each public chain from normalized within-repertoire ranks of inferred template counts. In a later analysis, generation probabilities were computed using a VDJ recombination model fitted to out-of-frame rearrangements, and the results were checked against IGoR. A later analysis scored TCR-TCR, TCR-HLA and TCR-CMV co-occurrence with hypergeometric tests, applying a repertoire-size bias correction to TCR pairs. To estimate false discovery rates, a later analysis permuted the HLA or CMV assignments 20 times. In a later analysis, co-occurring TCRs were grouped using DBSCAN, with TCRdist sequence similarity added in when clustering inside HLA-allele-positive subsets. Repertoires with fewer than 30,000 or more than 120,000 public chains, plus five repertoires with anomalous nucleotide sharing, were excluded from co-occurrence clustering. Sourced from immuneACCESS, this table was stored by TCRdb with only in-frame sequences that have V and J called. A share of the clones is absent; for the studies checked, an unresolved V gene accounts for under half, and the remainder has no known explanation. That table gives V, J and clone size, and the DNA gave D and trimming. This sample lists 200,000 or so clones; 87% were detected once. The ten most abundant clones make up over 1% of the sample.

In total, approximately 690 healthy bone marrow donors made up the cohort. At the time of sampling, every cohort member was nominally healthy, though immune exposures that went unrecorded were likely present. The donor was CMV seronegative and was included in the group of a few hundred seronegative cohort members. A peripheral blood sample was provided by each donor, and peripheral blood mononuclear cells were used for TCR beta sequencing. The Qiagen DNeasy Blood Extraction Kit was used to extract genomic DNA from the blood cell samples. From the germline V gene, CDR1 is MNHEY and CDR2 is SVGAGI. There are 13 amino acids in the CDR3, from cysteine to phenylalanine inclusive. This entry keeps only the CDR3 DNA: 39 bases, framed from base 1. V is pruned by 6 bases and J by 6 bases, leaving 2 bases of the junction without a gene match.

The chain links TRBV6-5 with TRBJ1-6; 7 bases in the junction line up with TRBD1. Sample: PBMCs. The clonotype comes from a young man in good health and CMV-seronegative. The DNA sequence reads TGTGCCAGCAGGTCAGGGGGTAATTCACCCCTCCACTTT. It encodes CASRSGGNSPLHF.